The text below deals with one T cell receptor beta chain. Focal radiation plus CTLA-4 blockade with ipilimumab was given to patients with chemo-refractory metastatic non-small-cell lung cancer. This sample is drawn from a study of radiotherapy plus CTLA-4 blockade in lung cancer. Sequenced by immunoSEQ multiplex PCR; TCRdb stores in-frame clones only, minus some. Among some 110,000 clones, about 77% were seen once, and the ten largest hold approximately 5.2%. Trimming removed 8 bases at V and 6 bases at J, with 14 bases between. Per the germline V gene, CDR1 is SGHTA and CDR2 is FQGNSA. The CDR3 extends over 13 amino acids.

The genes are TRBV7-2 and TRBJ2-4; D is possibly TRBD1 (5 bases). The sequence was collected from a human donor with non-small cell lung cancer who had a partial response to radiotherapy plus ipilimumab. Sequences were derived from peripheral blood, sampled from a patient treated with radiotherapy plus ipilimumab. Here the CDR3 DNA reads TGTGCCAGCGCCTTGGGGCCCGGAAACATTCAGTACTTC. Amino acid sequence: CASALGPGNIQYF.